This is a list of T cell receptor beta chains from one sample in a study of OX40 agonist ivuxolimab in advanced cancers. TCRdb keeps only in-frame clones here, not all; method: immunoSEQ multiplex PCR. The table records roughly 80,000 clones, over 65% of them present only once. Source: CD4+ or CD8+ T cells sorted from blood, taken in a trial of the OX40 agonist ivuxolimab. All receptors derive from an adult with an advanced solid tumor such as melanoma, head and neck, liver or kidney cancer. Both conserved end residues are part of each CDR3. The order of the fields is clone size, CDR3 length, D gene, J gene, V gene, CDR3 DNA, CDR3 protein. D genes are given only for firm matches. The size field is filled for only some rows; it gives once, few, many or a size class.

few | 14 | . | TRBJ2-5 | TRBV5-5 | TGTGCCAGCAGCCCCGGGAGTTCACAAGAGACCCAGTACTTC | CASSPGSSQETQYF
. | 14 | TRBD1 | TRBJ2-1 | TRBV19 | TGTGCCAGTAGTCGACAGGGATTTGGAGATGAGCAGTTCTTC | CASSRQGFGDEQFF
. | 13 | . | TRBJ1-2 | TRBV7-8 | TGTGCCAGCAGCTTAGCTCTTGCCTATGGCTACACCTTC | CASSLALAYGYTF
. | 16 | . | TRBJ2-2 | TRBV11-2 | TGTGCCAGCAGTCCGCGGGCAGGGCCATACACCGGGGAGCTGTTTTTT | CASSPRAGPYTGELFF
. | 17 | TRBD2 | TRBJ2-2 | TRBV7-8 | TGTGCCAGCAGCTTAGGGGGACTAGCGGGGGGGACCGGGGAGCTGTTTTTT | CASSLGGLAGGTGELFF
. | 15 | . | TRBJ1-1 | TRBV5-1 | TGCGCCAGCAGGCGGGGGGAAGAGCGGAACACTGAAGCTTTCTTT | CASRRGEERNTEAFF
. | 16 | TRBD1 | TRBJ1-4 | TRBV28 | TGTGCCAGCAGTCCTCACTCAGGGGCAGGGGGGGAAAAACTGTTTTTT | CASSPHSGAGGEKLFF
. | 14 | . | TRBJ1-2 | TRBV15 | TGTGCCACCAGCAGAGAGGCAGCTAACTATGGCTACACCTTC | CATSREAANYGYTF
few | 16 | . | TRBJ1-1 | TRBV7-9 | TGTGCCAGCAGCTTACCACGACGGGGAAGCCAGCCTGAAGCTTTCTTT | CASSLPRRGSQPEAFF
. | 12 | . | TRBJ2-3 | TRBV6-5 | TGTGCCAGCAGTCCGGAGGGAGGTGCGCAGTATTTT | CASSPEGGAQYF
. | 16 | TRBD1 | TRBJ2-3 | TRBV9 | TGTGCCAGCAGCCCGCGACAGGGGCCCCCCACAGATACGCAGTATTTT | CASSPRQGPPTDTQYF
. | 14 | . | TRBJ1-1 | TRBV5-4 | TGTGCCAGCACCGGGAGGGGCAGGGACACTGAAGCTTTCTTT | CASTGRGRDTEAFF
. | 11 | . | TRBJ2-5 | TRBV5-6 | TGTGCCAGCAGCGTACAAGAGACCCAGTACTTC | CASSVQETQYF
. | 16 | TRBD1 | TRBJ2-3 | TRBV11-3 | TGTGCCAGCAGCTTAGGGGGACAGGGTCGGACAGATACGCAGTATTTT | CASSLGGQGRTDTQYF
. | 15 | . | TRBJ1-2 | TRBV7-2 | TGTGCCAGCAGCCCACATTGGCGGGGAATGGCTGGCTACACCTTC | CASSPHWRGMAGYTF
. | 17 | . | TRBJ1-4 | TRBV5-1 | TGCGCCAGCAGCTTGGTGCCGGGAGGAAGCCTTAATGAAAAACTGTTTTTT | CASSLVPGGSLNEKLFF
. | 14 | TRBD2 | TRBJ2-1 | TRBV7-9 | TGTGCCAGCAGCTTGCGGGGGGGTGGTAATGAGCAGTTCTTC | CASSLRGGGNEQFF
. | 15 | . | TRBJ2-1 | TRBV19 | TGTGCCAGTAGTCTAAGCCTTGTGGGTTGGAATGAGCAGTTCTTC | CASSLSLVGWNEQFF
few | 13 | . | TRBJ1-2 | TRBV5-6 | TGTGCCAGTATCGGTGAGCGTAACTATGGCTACACCTTC | CASIGERNYGYTF
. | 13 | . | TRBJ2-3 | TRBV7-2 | TGTGCCGGCGGGACGGCGAGCACAGATACGCAGTATTTT | CAGGTASTDTQYF
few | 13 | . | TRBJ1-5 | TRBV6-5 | TGTGCCAGCAGTGAAAGACGAAATCAGCCCCAGCATTTT | CASSERRNQPQHF
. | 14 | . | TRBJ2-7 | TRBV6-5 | TGTGCCAGCAGCGGGGGACAGCTGTCCTACGAGCAGTACTTC | CASSGGQLSYEQYF
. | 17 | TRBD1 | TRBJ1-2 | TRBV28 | TGTGCCAGCAGCCAAACGGCTCCGGGACAGGGTATCTATGGCTACACCTTC | CASSQTAPGQGIYGYTF
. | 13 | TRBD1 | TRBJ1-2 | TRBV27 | TGTGCCACCAGGACAGGGGGCGGCTATGGCTACACCTTC | CATRTGGGYGYTF
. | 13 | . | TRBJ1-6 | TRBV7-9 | TGTGCCAGCAGCCGGACACAAGATTCACCCCTCCACTTT | CASSRTQDSPLHF
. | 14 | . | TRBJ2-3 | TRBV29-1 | TGCAGCGTTGAAAGGACGGCTAGCACAGATACGCAGTATTTT | CSVERTASTDTQYF